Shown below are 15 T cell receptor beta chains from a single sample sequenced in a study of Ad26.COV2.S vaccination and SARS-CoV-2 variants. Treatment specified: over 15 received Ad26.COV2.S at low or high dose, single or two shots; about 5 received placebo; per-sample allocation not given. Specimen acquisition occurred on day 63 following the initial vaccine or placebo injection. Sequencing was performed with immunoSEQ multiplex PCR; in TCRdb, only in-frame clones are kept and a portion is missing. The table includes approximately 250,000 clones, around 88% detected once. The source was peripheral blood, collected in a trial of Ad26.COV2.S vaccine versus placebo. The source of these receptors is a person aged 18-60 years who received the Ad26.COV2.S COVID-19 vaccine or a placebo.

The CDR3 nucleotides read TGCGCCAGCAGTGGGACAGCCTACGAGCAGTACGTC. This translates into CASSGTAYEQYV. This chain uses TRBV10-1 with TRBJ2-7; TRBD1 is a possible D gene (6 bases). The CDR3 runs to 12 residues. The germline V and J ends were trimmed by 4 bases and 2 bases, with 6 bases remaining between them. The germline gives CDR1 WNHNN, CDR2 SYGVQD (reference sequence).

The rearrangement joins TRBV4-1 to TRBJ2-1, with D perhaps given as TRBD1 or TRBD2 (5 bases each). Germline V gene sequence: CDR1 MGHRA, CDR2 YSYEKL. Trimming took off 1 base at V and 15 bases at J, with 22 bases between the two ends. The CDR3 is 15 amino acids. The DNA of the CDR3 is TGCGCCAGCAGCCAAGGAGATGTCGGGACCCCCGTACTGTTCTTC. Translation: CASSQGDVGTPVLFF.

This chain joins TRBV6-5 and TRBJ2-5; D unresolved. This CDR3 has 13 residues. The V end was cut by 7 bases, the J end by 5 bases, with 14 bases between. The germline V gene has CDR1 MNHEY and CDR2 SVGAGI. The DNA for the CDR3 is TGTGCCAGCACTTCCTCAGTCTGGGAGACCCAGTACTTC. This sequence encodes CASTSSVWETQYF.

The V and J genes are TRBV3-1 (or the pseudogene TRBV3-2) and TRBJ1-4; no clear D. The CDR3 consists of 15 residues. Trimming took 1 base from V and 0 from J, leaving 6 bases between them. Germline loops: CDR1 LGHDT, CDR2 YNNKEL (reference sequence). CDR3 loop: CASSQVGATNEKLFF. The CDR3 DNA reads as TGTGCCAGCAGCCAAGTCGGAGCAACTAATGAAAAACTGTTTTTT.

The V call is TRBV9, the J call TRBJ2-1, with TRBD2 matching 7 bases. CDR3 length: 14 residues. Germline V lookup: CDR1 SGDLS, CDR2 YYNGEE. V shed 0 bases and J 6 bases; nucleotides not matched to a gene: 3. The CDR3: CASSVVAGLNEQFF. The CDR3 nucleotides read TGTGCCAGCAGCGTAGTAGCGGGCCTCAATGAGCAGTTCTTC.

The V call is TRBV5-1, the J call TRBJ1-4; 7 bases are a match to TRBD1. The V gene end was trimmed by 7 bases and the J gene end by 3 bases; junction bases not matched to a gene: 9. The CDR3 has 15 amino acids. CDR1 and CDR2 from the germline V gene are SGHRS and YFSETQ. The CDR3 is CASCVQGQANEKLFF. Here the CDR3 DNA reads TGCGCCAGCTGCGTACAGGGGCAGGCTAATGAAAAACTGTTTTTT.

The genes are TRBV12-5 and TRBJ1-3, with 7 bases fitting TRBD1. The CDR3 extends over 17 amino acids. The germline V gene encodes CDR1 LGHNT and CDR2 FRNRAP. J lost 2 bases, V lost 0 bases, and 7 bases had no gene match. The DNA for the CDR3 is TGTGCTAGTGGTTTGGTGGACAGGCCCTCCGCTGGAAACACCATATATTTT. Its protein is CASGLVDRPSAGNTIYF.

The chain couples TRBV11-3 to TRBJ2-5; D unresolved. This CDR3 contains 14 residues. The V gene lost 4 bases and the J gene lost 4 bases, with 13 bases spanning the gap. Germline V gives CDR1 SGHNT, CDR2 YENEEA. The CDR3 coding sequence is TGTGCCAGCAGCTCTACCACGGGTTCAGAGACCCAGTACTTC. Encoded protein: CASSSTTGSETQYF.

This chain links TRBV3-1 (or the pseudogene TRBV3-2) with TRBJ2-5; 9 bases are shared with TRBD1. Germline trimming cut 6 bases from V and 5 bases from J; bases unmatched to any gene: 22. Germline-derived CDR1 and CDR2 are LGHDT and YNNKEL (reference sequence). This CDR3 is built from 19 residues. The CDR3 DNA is TGTGCCAGCAGTCGAGACAGGGGGAAGATGGGAGGACGAGAGGAGACCCAGTACTTC. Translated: CASSRDRGKMGGREETQYF.

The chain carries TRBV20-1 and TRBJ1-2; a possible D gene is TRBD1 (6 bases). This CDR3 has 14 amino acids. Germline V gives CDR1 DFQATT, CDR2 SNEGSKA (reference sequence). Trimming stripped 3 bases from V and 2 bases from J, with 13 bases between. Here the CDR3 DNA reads TGCAGTGCTAGTGCCCCGGGGGGCAACTATGGCTACACCTTC. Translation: CSASAPGGNYGYTF.

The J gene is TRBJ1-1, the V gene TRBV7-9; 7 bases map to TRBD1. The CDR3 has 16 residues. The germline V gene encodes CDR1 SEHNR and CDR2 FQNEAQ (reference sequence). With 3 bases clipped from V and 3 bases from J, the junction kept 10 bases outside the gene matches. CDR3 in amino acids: CASSLGQSSGDTEAFF. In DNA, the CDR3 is TGTGCCAGCAGCTTGGGACAGTCAAGTGGGGACACTGAAGCTTTCTTT.

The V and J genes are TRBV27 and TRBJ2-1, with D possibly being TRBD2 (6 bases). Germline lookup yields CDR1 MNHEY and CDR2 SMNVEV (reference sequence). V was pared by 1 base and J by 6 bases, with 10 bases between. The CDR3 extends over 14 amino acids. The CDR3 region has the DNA TGTGCCAGCAGTTTATATGGAGGGTCCAATGAGCAGTTCTTC. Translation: CASSLYGGSNEQFF.

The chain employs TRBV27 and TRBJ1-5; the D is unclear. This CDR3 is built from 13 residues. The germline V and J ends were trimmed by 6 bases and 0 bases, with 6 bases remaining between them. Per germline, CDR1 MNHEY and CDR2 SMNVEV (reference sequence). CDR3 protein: CASRGYSNQPQHF. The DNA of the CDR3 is TGTGCCAGCAGGGGATATAGCAATCAGCCCCAGCATTTT.

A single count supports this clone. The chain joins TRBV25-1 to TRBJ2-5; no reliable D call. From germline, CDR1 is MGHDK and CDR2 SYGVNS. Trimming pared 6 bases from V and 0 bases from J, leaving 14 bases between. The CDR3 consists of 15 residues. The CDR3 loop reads CASSATTWYQETQYF. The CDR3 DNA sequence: TGTGCCAGCAGCGCAACTACCTGGTACCAAGAGACCCAGTACTTC.

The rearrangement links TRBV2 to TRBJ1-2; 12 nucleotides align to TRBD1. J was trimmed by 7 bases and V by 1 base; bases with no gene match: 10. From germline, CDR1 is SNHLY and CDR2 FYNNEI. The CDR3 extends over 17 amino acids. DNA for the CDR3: TGTGCCAGCAGTGAAGGGTGGCTGGGACAGGGGGCATCTGGCTACACCTTC. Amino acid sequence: CASSEGWLGQGASGYTF.